This T cell receptor (beta chain) was obtained from a study of monozygotic twins with inflammatory bowel disease. The germline CDR1 and CDR2 sequences are MNHEY and SVGEGT. The length of the CDR3 is 16 residues. TCRdb reprocessed the 5' RACE reads and keeps a single row for each CDR3 protein, giving no DNA. Its clone listing holds approximately 400,000 distinct CDR3 sequences. Sequenced input: blood. The chain has TRBV6-2 or TRBV6-3 and TRBJ1-1; TCRdb returns TRBD1, unconfirmable since there is no DNA. This TCR was sampled from a human donor with ulcerative colitis or Crohn's disease, or a healthy co-twin of an affected twin (not recorded which). This CDR3 is CASHPQTGRKNTEAFF.